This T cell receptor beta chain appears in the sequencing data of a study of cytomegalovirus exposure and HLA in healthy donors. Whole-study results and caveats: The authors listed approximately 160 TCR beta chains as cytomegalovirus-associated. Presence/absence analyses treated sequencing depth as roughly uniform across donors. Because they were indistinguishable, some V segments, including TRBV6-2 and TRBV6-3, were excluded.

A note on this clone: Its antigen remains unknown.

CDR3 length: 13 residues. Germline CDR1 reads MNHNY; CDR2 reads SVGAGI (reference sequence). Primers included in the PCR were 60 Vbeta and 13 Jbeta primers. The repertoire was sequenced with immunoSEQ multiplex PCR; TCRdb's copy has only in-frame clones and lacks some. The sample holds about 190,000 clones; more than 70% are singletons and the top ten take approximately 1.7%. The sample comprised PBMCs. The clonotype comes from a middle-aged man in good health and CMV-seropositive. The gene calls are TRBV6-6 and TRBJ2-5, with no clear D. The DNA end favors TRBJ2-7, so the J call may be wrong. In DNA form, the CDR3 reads TGTGCCAGCAGTTACTTTGTGAGTAGCGAGCAGTACTTC. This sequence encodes CASSYFVSSEQYF.